The T cell receptor (beta chain) under discussion was sequenced for a study of vaccination and CD4 T cells after COVID-19. Turning to the study itself: Investigators sampled three convalescent patients at day 14 and days 161 to 241 post-vaccination.

The Oncomine TCR Beta short-read assay was what sequenced the DNA obtained from cultured CD4+ T cells. TCRdb ran MiXCR on the PCR reads and lists one entry per CDR3 protein. The profile covers about 21,000 distinct CDR3 sequences, with approximately 42% appearing a single time and 9.9% taken by the ten largest. This clonotype was found a few times. Its antigen is currently unknown. Described time point: late sampling 161 to 241 days after vaccination in a few convalescent patients. Documented treatment: roughly 11-day PBMC culture with coronavirus spike peptide pools or control peptides (ViraFEST assay). This CDR3 is built from 15 residues. V was shortened by 3 bases and J by 0 bases, with 11 bases between the two germline ends. Looked up from germline, CDR1 is SGHVS and CDR2 is FNYEAQ.

This specimen was CD4+ T cells from blood, cultured in vitro, taken about 7 months after SARS-CoV-2 vaccination. The rearrangement uses TRBV7-6 and TRBJ1-1; no clear D gene. The source is a human donor who had recovered from COVID-19. This CDR3 reads CASSFGVGMNTEAFF. The CDR3 nucleotides read TGTGCCAGCAGCTTTGGTGTCGGGATGAACACTGAAGCTTTCTTT.